This TCR beta chain was recorded in a study of cytomegalovirus exposure and HLA in healthy donors. Whole-study context: There were just under 400 genotyped donors. Of these, roughly 80% fell in the genetic ancestry cluster associated with self-reported Caucasian donors.

Concerning this clone itself: Its antigen is currently unknown.

The CDR3 extends over 15 amino acids. V lost 6 bases and J lost 9, with 21 bases in between. Per the germline V gene, CDR1 is SGHVS and CDR2 is FQNEAQ. PCR primers comprised 60 Vbeta and 13 Jbeta primers. The method was immunoSEQ multiplex PCR; TCRdb's version includes in-frame clones alone and lacks a portion of them. The profile covers 110,000 or so clones, with roughly 80% appearing a single time and 6.5% to 9.5% taken by the ten largest. General study points: In vitro checks showed that three CMV-associated chains really do target CMV antigens. The investigators catalogued under 200 TCR beta chains as cytomegalovirus-associated.

The sequence was collected from a woman between 40 and 50 years old in good health and CMV-seropositive. The genes are TRBV7-8 and TRBJ2-1, with a weak D call TRBD2 (6 bases). The sequenced sample was PBMCs. For the CDR3, the DNA is TGTGCCAGCAGAACTCGCGGGACGGAGCCGTCTGAGCAGTTCTTC. Translation: CASRTRGTEPSEQFF.